The next 11 T cell receptor beta chains were all read from a single sample in a study of Ad26.COV2.S vaccination and SARS-CoV-2 variants. Treatment meaning: 15 to 20 received Ad26.COV2.S at low or high dose, single or two shots; about 5 received placebo; per-sample allocation not given. The samples date from day 63 after the first vaccine or placebo injection. TCRdb keeps only in-frame clones here, not all; method: immunoSEQ multiplex PCR. The table has more than 350,000 clones, over 75% seen once; the top ten hold 12%. Source: peripheral blood, taken in a trial of Ad26.COV2.S vaccine versus placebo. These receptors all come from a person between 18 and 59 years old who received the Ad26.COV2.S COVID-19 vaccine or a placebo.

This clone has only a few counts. The V and J genes are TRBV15 and TRBJ2-7; D gene unclear. Germline V lookup: CDR1 LNHNV, CDR2 YYDKDF (reference sequence). The CDR3 contains 14 residues. Trimming cost V 0 bases and J 4 bases, with 10 bases left between them. CDR3 in amino acids: CATSREKEGYEQYF. The CDR3 DNA reads TGTGCCACCAGCAGAGAAAAGGAAGGGTACGAGCAGTACTTC.

The chain joins TRBV6-1 to TRBJ2-6, with unresolved D. The CDR3 is 15 amino acids. Looked up from germline, CDR1 is MNHNS and CDR2 is SASEGT. Trimming removed 1 base from V and 3 bases from J, with 7 bases in between. As DNA, the CDR3 is TGTGCCAGCAGTGAAGAGGGATTTGGGGCCAACGTCCTGACTTTC. Translating gives CASSEEGFGANVLTF.

The chain employs TRBV3-1 (or the pseudogene TRBV3-2) and TRBJ2-1; the D gene is possibly TRBD1 (5 bases). The germline V gene encodes CDR1 LGHDT and CDR2 YNNKEL (reference sequence). This CDR3 region has 17 residues. The V end lost 0 bases, the J end lost 2 bases, and 14 bases lay between the germline ends. CDR3 sequence: CASSQDQGASPYNEQFF. The DNA for the CDR3 is TGTGCCAGCAGCCAAGATCAGGGCGCATCGCCCTACAATGAGCAGTTCTTC.

The rearrangement links TRBV9 to TRBJ2-7; tentative D call: TRBD2 (6 bases). CDR3 length equals 16 residues. The germline CDR1 and CDR2 sequences are SGDLS and YYNGEE. Deletions cut 0 bases from V and 7 bases from J, with 20 bases between. Here the CDR3 reads CASSVAPSPSGGEQYF. CDR3 in DNA: TGTGCCAGCAGCGTAGCCCCCTCCCCTAGTGGGGGGGAGCAGTACTTC.

The genes are TRBV5-1 and TRBJ2-3; 9 bases align to TRBD2. With 3 bases clipped from V and 6 bases from J, the junction kept 14 bases outside the gene matches. The CDR3 runs 17 residues. Germline V gene data show CDR1 as SGHRS and CDR2 as YFSETQ. This chain's CDR3 is CASSSFGVAGALDTQYF. CDR3 nucleotides: TGCGCCAGCAGCTCCTTCGGGGTAGCGGGAGCGTTGGATACGCAGTATTTT.

The V and J genes are TRBV20-1 and TRBJ2-1; no definite D call. CDR1 DFQATT and CDR2 SNEGSKA come from the germline V gene (reference sequence). V lost 3 bases, J lost 0 bases, and 9 bases lay in between. CDR3 length: 14 residues. The CDR3 protein is CSASTVHSYNEQFF. The DNA of the CDR3 is TGCAGTGCTAGTACGGTTCACTCCTACAATGAGCAGTTCTTC.

The CDR3 spells CASTLQVPYEQYF. CDR3 coding DNA: TGTGCCAGCACCTTACAGGTCCCCTACGAGCAGTACTTC. The chain is built from TRBV5-8 and TRBJ2-7, with D possibly being TRBD1 (5 bases). The CDR3 totals 13 residues. Per the germline V gene, CDR1 is SGHTS and CDR2 is YDEGEE. V shed 6 bases and J shed 2 bases, with 12 bases lying between them.

V gene TRBV18 combines with J gene TRBJ1-2; 10 nucleotides agree with TRBD1. V was clipped by 3 bases and J by 7 bases; unmatched bases: 8. The CDR3 is made up of 15 amino acids. Germline V lookup: CDR1 KGHSH, CDR2 LQKENI. The CDR3 here is CASSPPGQGSGGYTF. The DNA of the CDR3 is TGTGCCAGCTCACCTCCGGGACAGGGGAGTGGTGGCTACACCTTC. The complete variable domain, with remaining parts taken from reference TRBV18 and TRBJ1-2, reads NAGVMQNPRHLVRRRGQEARLRCSPMKGHSHVYWYRQLPEEGLKFMVYLQKENIIDESGMPKERFSAEFPKEGPSILRIQQVVRGDSAAYFCASSPPGQGSGGYTFGSGTRLTVV.

V is TRBV7-8 and J is TRBJ1-1, with D possibly matching TRBD1 (6 bases). Germline V gene data show CDR1 as SGHVS and CDR2 as FQNEAQ. This CDR3 contains 16 residues. V lost 0 bases and J lost 0, with 11 bases in between. CDR3 sequence: CASSLAQGSMNTEAFF. The DNA of the CDR3 is TGTGCCAGCAGCTTAGCTCAGGGGTCCATGAACACTGAAGCTTTCTTT.

V usage is TRBV9 and J usage is TRBJ1-2; possible D gene TRBD1, 6 bases. The CDR3 runs to 14 residues. V gave up 1 base and J gave up 7 bases, with 14 bases separating them. Germline loops: CDR1 SGDLS, CDR2 YYNGEE. The CDR3 nucleotides are TGTGCCAGCAGCGTATATGGGGGCGAGGTTGGCTACACCTTC. As protein: CASSVYGGEVGYTF.

For the CDR3, the DNA is TGTGCCAGCAGCCTGACAGTTAACACTGAAGCTTTCTTT. Protein: CASSLTVNTEAFF. The rearrangement links TRBV5-5 to TRBJ1-1; TRBD1 might be the D (5 bases). The germline gives CDR1 SGHKS, CDR2 YYEKEE (reference sequence). The V gene lost 4 bases and the J gene lost 2 bases, with 9 bases spanning the gap. This CDR3 contains 13 residues.